This T cell receptor (beta chain) comes out of a study of T cell repertoires in cytomegalovirus infection. TCRdb recomputed calls from the reads with MiXCR, one row per CDR3 protein. The sample comprises 200,000 to 300,000 distinct CDR3 sequences, 9.1% of which are singletons, and around 16% rests with the top ten. J lost 3 bases, V lost 1 base, and 5 bases had no gene match. The CDR3 runs to 16 residues. From germline, CDR1 is SGHVS and CDR2 FQNEAQ. In its sample, this clonotype was seen many times. The specimen sequenced was PBMCs. The TCR originated in a human donor in good health (CMV status not recorded). Some clones in this sample may be carry-over from other donors' samples. This chain connects TRBV7-8 to TRBJ2-3; 9 bases fit TRBD2. The CDR3 loop reads CASSLVGSGGTDTQYF. DNA of the CDR3: TGTGCCAGCAGCTTAGTGGGTAGCGGGGGAACAGATACGCAGTATTTT.